The source of this T cell receptor (beta chain) is a study of blood T cell repertoires in COVID-19. V lost 1 base, J lost 0 bases, and 7 bases lay in between. The CDR3 runs to 15 residues. The germline gives CDR1 SGHTA, CDR2 FQGNSA. Profiled with immunoSEQ multiplex PCR; TCRdb holds only in-frame clones, not every one. The table includes 200,000 to 250,000 clones, just over 85% detected once. The TCR originated in a woman between 35 and 50 years old with acute COVID-19. The gene calls are TRBV7-2 and TRBJ2-1; D is uncertain. The material sequenced was PBMCs or T cells enriched from blood (not recorded which). The chain's CDR3 is CASSLDFSSYNEQFF. DNA of the CDR3: TGTGCCAGCAGCTTAGACTTTAGCTCCTACAATGAGCAGTTCTTC. Using reference TRBV7-2 and TRBJ2-1 for the parts outside the CDR3, the full variable domain is GAGVSQSPSNKVTEKGKDVELRCDPISGHTALYWYRQSLGQGLEFLIYFQGNSAPDKSGLPSDRFSAERTGGSVSTLTIQRTQQEDSAVYLCASSLDFSSYNEQFFGPGTRLTVL.